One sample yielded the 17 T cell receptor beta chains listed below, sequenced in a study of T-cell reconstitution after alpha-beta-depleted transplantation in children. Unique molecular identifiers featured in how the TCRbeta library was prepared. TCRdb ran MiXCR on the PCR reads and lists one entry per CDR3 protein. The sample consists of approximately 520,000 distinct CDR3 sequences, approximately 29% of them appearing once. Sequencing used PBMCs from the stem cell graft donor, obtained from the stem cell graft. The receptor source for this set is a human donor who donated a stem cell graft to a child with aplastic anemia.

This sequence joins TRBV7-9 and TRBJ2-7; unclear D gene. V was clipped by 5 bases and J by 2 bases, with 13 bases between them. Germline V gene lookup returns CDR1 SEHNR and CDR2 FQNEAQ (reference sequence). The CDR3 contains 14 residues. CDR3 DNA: TGTGCCAGCAGCCTGGCGGTTGAAGCCTACGAGCAGTACTTC. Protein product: CASSLAVEAYEQYF. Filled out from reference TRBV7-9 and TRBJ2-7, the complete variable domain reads DTGVSQNPRHKITKRGQNVTFRCDPISEHNRLYWYRQTLGQGPEFLTYFQNEAQLEKSRLLSDRFSAERPKGSFSTLEIQRTEQGDSAMYLCASSLAVEAYEQYFGPGTRLTVT.

This CDR3 is CASSVTGRGPETQYF. The CDR3 bases are TGTGCCAGCAGCGTGACAGGGAGGGGCCCAGAGACCCAGTACTTC. The gene calls are TRBV7-6 and TRBJ2-5; D tentatively fits TRBD1 or TRBD2 (7 bases each). Germline loops: CDR1 SGHVS, CDR2 FNYEAQ. V was shortened by 5 bases and J by 4 bases, with 17 bases between the two germline ends. The CDR3 is 15 amino acids. Full variable domain (outside the CDR3, taken from reference TRBV7-6 and TRBJ2-5): GAGVSQSPRYKVTKRGQDVALRCDPISGHVSLYWYRQALGQGPEFLTYFNYEAQQDKSGLPNDRFSAERPEGSISTLTIQRTEQRDSAMYRCASSVTGRGPETQYFGPGTRLLVL.

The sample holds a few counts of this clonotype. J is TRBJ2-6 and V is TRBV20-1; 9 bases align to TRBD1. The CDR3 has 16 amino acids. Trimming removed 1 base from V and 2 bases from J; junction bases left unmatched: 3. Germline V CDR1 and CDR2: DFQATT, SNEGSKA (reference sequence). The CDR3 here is CSARATGGPGANVLTF. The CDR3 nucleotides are TGCAGTGCTAGAGCTACAGGGGGCCCTGGGGCCAACGTCCTGACTTTC.

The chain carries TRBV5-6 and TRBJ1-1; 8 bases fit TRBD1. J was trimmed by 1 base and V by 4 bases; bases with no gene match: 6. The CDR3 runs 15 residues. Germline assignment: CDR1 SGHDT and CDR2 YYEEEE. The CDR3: CASSRQGLRNTEAFF. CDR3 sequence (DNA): TGTGCCAGCAGCCGACAGGGGCTTCGGAACACTGAAGCTTTCTTT.

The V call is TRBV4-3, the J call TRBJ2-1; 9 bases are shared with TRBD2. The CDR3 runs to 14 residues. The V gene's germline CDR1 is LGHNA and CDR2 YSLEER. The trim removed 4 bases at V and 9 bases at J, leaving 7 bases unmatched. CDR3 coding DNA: TGCGCCAGCAGCCCTATGGGACTAGCTATTGAGCAGTTCTTC. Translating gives CASSPMGLAIEQFF.

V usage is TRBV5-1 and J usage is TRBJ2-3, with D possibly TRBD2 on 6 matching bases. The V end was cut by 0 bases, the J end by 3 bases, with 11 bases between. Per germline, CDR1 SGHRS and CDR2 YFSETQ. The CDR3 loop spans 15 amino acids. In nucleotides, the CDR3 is TGCGCCAGCAGCTTGGTTGTCGGGAGAACAGATACGCAGTATTTT. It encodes CASSLVVGRTDTQYF.

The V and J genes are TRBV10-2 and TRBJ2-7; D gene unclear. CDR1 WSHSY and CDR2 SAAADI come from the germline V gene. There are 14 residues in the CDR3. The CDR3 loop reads CASSESHGSYEQCV. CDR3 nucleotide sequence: TGCGCCAGCAGTGAATCACACGGGTCCTACGAGCAGTGCGTC.

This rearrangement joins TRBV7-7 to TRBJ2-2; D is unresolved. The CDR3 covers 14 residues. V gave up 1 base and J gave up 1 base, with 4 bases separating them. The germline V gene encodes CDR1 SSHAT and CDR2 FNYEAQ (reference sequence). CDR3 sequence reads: CASSLEQNTGELFF. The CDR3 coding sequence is TGTGCCAGCAGCTTAGAACAGAACACCGGGGAGCTGTTTTTT.

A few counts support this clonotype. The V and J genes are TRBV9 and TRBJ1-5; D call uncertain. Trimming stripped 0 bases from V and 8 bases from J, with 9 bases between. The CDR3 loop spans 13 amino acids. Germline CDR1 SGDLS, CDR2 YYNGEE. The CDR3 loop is CASSVGSGKPQHF. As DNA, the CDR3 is TGTGCCAGCAGCGTAGGGTCGGGGAAGCCCCAGCATTTT.

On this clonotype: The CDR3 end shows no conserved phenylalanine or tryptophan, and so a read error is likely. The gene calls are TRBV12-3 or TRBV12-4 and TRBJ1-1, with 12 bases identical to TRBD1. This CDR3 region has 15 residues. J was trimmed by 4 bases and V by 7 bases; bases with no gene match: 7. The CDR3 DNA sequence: TGTGCCAGCACCTTAGGGACAGGGGGCAGCACTGAAGCTTTCTGT. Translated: CASTLGTGGSTEAFC.

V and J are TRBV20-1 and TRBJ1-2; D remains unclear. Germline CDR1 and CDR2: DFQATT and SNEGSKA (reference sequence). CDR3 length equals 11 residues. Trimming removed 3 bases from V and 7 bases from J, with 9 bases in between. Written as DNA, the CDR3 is TGCAGTGCTAGGCAGGACCCTGGCTACACCTTC. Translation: CSARQDPGYTF.

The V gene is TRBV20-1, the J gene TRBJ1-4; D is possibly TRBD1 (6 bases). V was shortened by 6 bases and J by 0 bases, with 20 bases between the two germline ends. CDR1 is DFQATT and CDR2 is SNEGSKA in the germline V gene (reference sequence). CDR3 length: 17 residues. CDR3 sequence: CSATKGTLASTNEKLFF. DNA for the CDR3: TGCAGTGCCACAAAAGGGACATTAGCTTCAACTAATGAAAAACTGTTTTTT.

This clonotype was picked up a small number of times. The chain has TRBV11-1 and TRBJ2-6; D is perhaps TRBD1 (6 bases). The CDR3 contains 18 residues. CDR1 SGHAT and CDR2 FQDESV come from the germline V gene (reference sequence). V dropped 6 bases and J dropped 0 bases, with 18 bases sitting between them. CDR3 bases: TGTGCCAGCAGTTCACCCGGGACAAGAATCTCTGGGGCCAACGTCCTGACTTTC. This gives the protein CASSSPGTRISGANVLTF.

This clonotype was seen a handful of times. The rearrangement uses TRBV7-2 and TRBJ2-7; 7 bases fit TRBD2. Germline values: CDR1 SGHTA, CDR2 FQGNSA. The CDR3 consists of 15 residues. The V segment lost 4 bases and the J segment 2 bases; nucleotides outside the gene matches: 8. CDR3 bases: TGTGCCAGCAGCTCTGGACCCACTAGCGCCTACGAGCAGTACTTC. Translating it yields CASSSGPTSAYEQYF. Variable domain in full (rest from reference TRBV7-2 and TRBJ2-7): GAGVSQSPSNKVTEKGKDVELRCDPISGHTALYWYRQSLGQGLEFLIYFQGNSAPDKSGLPSDRFSAERTGGSVSTLTIQRTQQEDSAVYLCASSSGPTSAYEQYFGPGTRLTVT.

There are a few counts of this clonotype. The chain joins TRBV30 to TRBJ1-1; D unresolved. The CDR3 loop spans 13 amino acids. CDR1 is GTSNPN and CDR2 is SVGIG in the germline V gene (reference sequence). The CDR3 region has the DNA TGTGCTCGGGAGGTGGAGATGGGCACTGAAGCTTTCTTT. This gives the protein CAREVEMGTEAFF.

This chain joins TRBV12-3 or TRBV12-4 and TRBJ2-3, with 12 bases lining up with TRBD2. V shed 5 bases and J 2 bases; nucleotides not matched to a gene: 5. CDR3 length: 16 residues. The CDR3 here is CASSPRLAGDTDTQYF. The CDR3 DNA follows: TGTGCCAGCAGTCCTAGACTAGCGGGAGACACAGATACGCAGTATTTT.

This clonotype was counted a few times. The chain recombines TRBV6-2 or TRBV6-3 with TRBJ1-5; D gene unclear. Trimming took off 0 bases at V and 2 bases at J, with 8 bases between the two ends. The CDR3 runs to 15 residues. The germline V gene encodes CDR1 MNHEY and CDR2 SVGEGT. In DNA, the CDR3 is TGTGCCAGCAGTTACTCGACTCGAGGCAATCAGCCCCAGCATTTT. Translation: CASSYSTRGNQPQHF.